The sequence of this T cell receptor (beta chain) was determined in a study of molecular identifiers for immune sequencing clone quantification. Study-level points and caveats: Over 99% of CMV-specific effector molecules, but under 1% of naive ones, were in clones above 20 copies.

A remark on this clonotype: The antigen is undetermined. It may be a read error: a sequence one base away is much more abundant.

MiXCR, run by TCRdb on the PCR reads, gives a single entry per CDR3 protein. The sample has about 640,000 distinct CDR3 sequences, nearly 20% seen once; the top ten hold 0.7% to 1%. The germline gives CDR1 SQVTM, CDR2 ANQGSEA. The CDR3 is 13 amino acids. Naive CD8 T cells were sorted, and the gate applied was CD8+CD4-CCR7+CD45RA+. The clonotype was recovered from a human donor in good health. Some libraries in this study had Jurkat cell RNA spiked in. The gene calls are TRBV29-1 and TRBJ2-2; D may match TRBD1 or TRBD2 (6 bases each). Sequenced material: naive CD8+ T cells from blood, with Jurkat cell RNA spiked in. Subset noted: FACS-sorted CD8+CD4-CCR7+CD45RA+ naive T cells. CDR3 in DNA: TGCAGCGTTCCGATCAGGGGAGGCGGGGAGCCGTTTTTT. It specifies CSVPIRGGGEPFF.